Listed below are T cell receptor beta chains from one sample, sequenced in a study of cytomegalovirus exposure and HLA in healthy donors. This table comes from immunoSEQ multiplex PCR, and its TCRdb copy is limited to in-frame clones, with some not included. The table has around 70,000 clones, about four fifths seen once. The sample consisted of PBMCs. The origin of the receptors is a male donor in good health and CMV-seropositive. CDR3s include the opening cysteine and the closing phenylalanine or tryptophan. Each record gives: J gene, D gene, V gene, clone size, CDR3 DNA, CDR3 protein. A D gene is named only where the DNA matches it firmly. Clone size is stated in some rows and not others, as once, few, many or a class when expanded.

J: TRBJ2-2
D: TRBD2
V: TRBV7-2
size: -
DNA: TGTGCCAGCAGCTCGCCTAGCGGGGGGGCCAGCACCGGGGAGCTGTTTTTT
CDR3: CASSSPSGGASTGELFF

J: TRBJ1-5
D: -
V: TRBV2
size: -
DNA: TGTGCCGGGGGGACGGAGGTTAATCAGCCCCAGCATTTT
CDR3: CAGGTEVNQPQHF

J: TRBJ2-2
D: -
V: TRBV2
size: -
DNA: TGTGCCAGCTCACCCTTACAGGGGAACACCGGGGAGCTGTTTTTT
CDR3: CASSPLQGNTGELFF

J: TRBJ2-5
D: -
V: TRBV5-4
size: -
DNA: TGTGCCAGCAGCTTGGGACAGGAAGAGACCCAGTACTTC
CDR3: CASSLGQEETQYF

J: TRBJ1-5
D: TRBD1
V: TRBV19
size: -
DNA: TGTGCCAGTAGTGTATATACAGGGGGCGTAGGCAATCAGCCCCAGCATTTT
CDR3: CASSVYTGGVGNQPQHF

J: TRBJ2-1
D: TRBD2
V: TRBV5-3
size: once
DNA: TGTGCCAGAAGCCCGGGACTAGCGGGAGGGCCCTCCTACAATGAGCAGTTCTTC
CDR3: CARSPGLAGGPSYNEQFF

J: TRBJ1-3
D: TRBD1
V: TRBV6-5
size: few
DNA: TGTGCCAGCAGTTTGGACAGGGTGACTGGAAACACCATATATTTT
CDR3: CASSLDRVTGNTIYF

J: TRBJ2-7
D: TRBD1
V: TRBV2
size: -
DNA: TGTGCCAGCAGAAGAGACAGGGGATGGGGCGAGCAGTACTTC
CDR3: CASRRDRGWGEQYF

J: TRBJ2-5
D: TRBD2
V: TRBV6-5
size: -
DNA: TGTGCCAGCAGTTACTTCGGGACTAGCGGGCAAGAGACCCAGTACTTC
CDR3: CASSYFGTSGQETQYF

J: TRBJ2-1
D: TRBD2
V: TRBV29-1
size: -
DNA: TGCAGCGTTGCCGGGACTAGCGGTACCTACAATGAGCAGTTCTTC
CDR3: CSVAGTSGTYNEQFF

J: TRBJ2-3
D: TRBD2
V: TRBV9
size: -
DNA: TGTGCCAGCAGCACGAGCGGGGGGGCCGCAGATACGCAGTATTTT
CDR3: CASSTSGGAADTQYF

J: TRBJ2-3
D: -
V: TRBV5-1
size: -
DNA: TGCGCCAGCAGCTTGTCTTTTGCAGATACGCAGTATTTT
CDR3: CASSLSFADTQYF

J: TRBJ1-5
D: -
V: TRBV18
size: -
DNA: TGTGCCAGCTCACCTTCTGGGAGAGGTCAGCCCCAGCATTTT
CDR3: CASSPSGRGQPQHF

J: TRBJ2-5
D: -
V: TRBV29-1
size: few
DNA: TGCAGCGTTGTTCCTCGGCAAGAGACCCAGTACTTC
CDR3: CSVVPRQETQYF

J: TRBJ1-6
D: TRBD1
V: TRBV30
size: -
DNA: TGTGCCTGGAATCGGGACAGCAATTCACCCCTCCACTTT
CDR3: CAWNRDSNSPLHF

J: TRBJ2-7
D: TRBD2
V: TRBV19
size: -
DNA: TGTGCCAGTTCTCCCTTTAGCGGGCCTTACGAGCAGTACTTC
CDR3: CASSPFSGPYEQYF

J: TRBJ1-5
D: -
V: TRBV28
size: -
DNA: TGTGCCAGCAGTTTATCCTATCAGCCCCAGCATTTT
CDR3: CASSLSYQPQHF

J: TRBJ1-1
D: TRBD1
V: TRBV28
size: once
DNA: TGTGCCAGCAGTACCCAGGGGGCTGGGAACACTGAAGCTTTCTTT
CDR3: CASSTQGAGNTEAFF

J: TRBJ2-1
D: TRBD2
V: TRBV18
size: -
DNA: TGTGCCAGCACACCGGGACTAGGGGGTTCGAATGAGCAGTTCTTC
CDR3: CASTPGLGGSNEQFF

J: TRBJ1-2
D: -
V: TRBV19
size: -
DNA: TGTGCCAGTAGTATAGATCCAAATCGGGGACTTGATGGCTACACCTTC
CDR3: CASSIDPNRGLDGYTF

J: TRBJ1-1
D: -
V: TRBV6-5
size: -
DNA: TGTGCCAGCAGGCGGGGGCTGAACACTGAAGCTTTCTTT
CDR3: CASRRGLNTEAFF

J: TRBJ1-1
D: TRBD1
V: TRBV18
size: few
DNA: TGTGCCAGCTCACCGCGACAGGGCGGGTACACTGAAGCTTTCTTT
CDR3: CASSPRQGGYTEAFF

J: TRBJ1-6
D: -
V: TRBV7-6
size: -
DNA: TGTGCCAGCAGCTTAGGGGGGCTTTATAATTCACCCCTCCACTTT
CDR3: CASSLGGLYNSPLHF

J: TRBJ2-1
D: TRBD2
V: TRBV5-4
size: -
DNA: TGTGCCAGCAGCTCTGCGGGAGGAGATTACAATGAGCAGTTCTTC
CDR3: CASSSAGGDYNEQFF

J: TRBJ2-3
D: TRBD2
V: TRBV7-6
size: -
DNA: TGTGCCAGCACCATTGGGGAGGCGGGAGTCGTGCAGTATTTT
CDR3: CASTIGEAGVVQYF

J: TRBJ2-7
D: TRBD1
V: TRBV6-1
size: -
DNA: TGTGCCAGCAGTTCCGGGGACAGTACTATCTACGAGCAGTACTTC
CDR3: CASSSGDSTIYEQYF

J: TRBJ2-5
D: TRBD2
V: TRBV6-5
size: once
DNA: TGTGCCAGCAGTTTTAGCGGGGGAGTTTGGTCCGAGACCCAGTACTTC
CDR3: CASSFSGGVWSETQYF

J: TRBJ1-2
D: -
V: TRBV5-4
size: -
DNA: TGTGCCAGCAGCTCCAGGGGCGCCTATGGCTACACCTTC
CDR3: CASSSRGAYGYTF